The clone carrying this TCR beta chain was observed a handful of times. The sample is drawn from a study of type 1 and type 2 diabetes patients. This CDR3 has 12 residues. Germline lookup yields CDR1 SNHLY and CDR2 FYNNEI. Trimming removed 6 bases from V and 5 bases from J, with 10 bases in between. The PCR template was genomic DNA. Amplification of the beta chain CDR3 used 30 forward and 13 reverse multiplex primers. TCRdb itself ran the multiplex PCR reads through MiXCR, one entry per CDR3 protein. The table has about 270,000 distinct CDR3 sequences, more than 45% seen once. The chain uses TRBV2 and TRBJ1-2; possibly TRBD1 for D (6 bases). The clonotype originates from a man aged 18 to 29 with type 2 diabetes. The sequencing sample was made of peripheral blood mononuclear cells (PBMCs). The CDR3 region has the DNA TGTGCCAGCAGCCAGGGGTTTTATGGCTACACCTTC. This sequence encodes CASSQGFYGYTF.